This T cell receptor (beta chain) was sequenced during a study of T cell repertoires in cytomegalovirus infection. For the study at large: Shared public TCR beta signatures pointed to both CMV infection and a matching HLA type. Findings of the study overall: Frequencies of public TCR beta families were cumulated, and this identified carriers of CMV plus the relevant HLA.

TCRdb processed the reads anew with MiXCR; each CDR3 protein has one entry. Seen here are around 740,000 distinct CDR3 sequences, 35% observed once, and the top ten hold 2.5% to 3.5%. This clonotype was seen more than once but under ten times. Its specificity is unknown. Between the trimmed V and J ends, which lost 2 bases and 6 bases, there was a span of 10 bases. Germline CDR1 and CDR2: MGHDK and SYGVNS. The CDR3 runs 14 residues. The source material was PBMCs. The chain carries TRBV25-1 and TRBJ2-2; D remains unclear. The TCR comes from a human donor in good health (CMV status not recorded). Some clones in this sample may be carry-over from other donors' samples. The CDR3 is CASSEPRTPGELFF. DNA for the CDR3: TGTGCCAGCAGTGAACCCCGGACCCCCGGGGAGCTGTTTTTT. The full variable domain, with the rest looked up from reference TRBV25-1 and TRBJ2-2, is EADIYQTPRYLVIGTGKKITLECSQTMGHDKMYWYQQDPGMELHLIHYSYGVNSTEKGDLSSESTVSRIRTEHFPLTLESARPSHTSQYLCASSEPRTPGELFFGEGSRLTVL.